These 5 T cell receptor beta chains share one sample of origin, sequenced in a study of cytomegalovirus exposure and HLA in healthy donors. The PCR ran on 60 Vbeta and 13 Jbeta primers. Assay used: immunoSEQ multiplex PCR; TCRdb lists only in-frame clones, some missing. The table shows 100,000 or so clones, with approximately 70% occurring only once. Input material: PBMCs. Receptor source: a woman aged 18-35 years in good health and CMV-seropositive.

V and J are TRBV4-1 and TRBJ2-7; D may be TRBD1 (6 bases). CDR3 length: 16 residues. The V gene lost 0 bases and the J gene lost 4 bases, with 16 bases spanning the gap. The germline gives CDR1 MGHRA, CDR2 YSYEKL. The CDR3 sequence: CASSQDPAGAGYEQYF. Written as DNA, the CDR3 is TGCGCCAGCAGCCAAGATCCGGCAGGGGCCGGTTACGAGCAGTACTTC.

The chain carries TRBV4-1 and TRBJ2-7, with 8 nucleotides matching TRBD2. In germline, CDR1 is MGHRA, CDR2 YSYEKL. CDR3 length: 15 amino acids. V lost 1 base to trimming and J lost 0 bases; unmatched junction nucleotides: 2. This chain's CDR3 is CASSQVLADSYEQYF. CDR3 nucleotides: TGCGCCAGCAGCCAAGTACTAGCGGACTCCTACGAGCAGTACTTC.

The CDR3 bases are TGTGCCAGCAGAGCCGGGACTAGCGGGAGGAATGAGCAGTTCTTC. It codes for CASRAGTSGRNEQFF. The genes are TRBV9 and TRBJ2-1; 15 positions agree with TRBD2. After removal of 5 bases from V and 7 bases from J, the junction contained 4 bases not matched to a gene. Germline V lookup: CDR1 SGDLS, CDR2 YYNGEE. The CDR3 runs to 15 residues.

This clone has a handful of counts. This rearrangement joins TRBV4-3 to TRBJ2-6; a weak D match, TRBD2 (6 bases). Per germline, CDR1 LGHNA and CDR2 YSLEER. Trimming took 0 bases from V and 2 from J, leaving 17 bases between them. The CDR3 contains 19 residues. In DNA form, the CDR3 reads TGCGCCAGCAGCCAAGATAATCCGTTCGGAGGGACTGGGGCCAACGTCCTGACTTTC. Amino acids: CASSQDNPFGGTGANVLTF.

This chain connects TRBV19 to TRBJ1-1, with D perhaps matching TRBD1 (6 bases). CDR1 is LNHDA, CDR2 SQIVND, per germline (reference sequence). Trimming stripped 3 bases from V and 4 bases from J, with 15 bases between. The CDR3 contains 15 residues. The CDR3 here is CASSMRGGPATEAFF. Here the CDR3 DNA reads TGTGCCAGTAGTATGAGGGGGGGCCCGGCCACTGAAGCTTTCTTT.